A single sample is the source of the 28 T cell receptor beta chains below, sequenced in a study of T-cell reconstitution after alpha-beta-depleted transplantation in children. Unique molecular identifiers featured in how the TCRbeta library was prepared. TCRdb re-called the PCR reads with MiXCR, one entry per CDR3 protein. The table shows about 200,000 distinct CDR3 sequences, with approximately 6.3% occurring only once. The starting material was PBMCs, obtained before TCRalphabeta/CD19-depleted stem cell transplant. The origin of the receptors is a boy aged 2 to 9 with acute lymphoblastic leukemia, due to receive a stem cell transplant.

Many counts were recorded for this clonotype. CDR3 coding DNA: TGTGCCAGCAGCCTGGACGTCACAGATACGCAGTATTTT. Translating gives CASSLDVTDTQYF. The V call is TRBV6-2 or TRBV6-3, the J call TRBJ2-3; unclear D gene. CDR1 is MNHEY and CDR2 is SVGEGT in the germline V gene. CDR3 length: 13 residues. The V gene lost 6 bases and the J gene lost 2 bases, with 9 bases spanning the gap.

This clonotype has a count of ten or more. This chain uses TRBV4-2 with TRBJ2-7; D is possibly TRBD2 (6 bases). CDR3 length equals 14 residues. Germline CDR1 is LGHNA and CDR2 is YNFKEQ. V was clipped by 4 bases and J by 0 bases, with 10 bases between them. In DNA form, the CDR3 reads TGTGCCAGCAGCCCCGGACTAATCTCCTACGAGCAGTACTTC. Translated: CASSPGLISYEQYF.

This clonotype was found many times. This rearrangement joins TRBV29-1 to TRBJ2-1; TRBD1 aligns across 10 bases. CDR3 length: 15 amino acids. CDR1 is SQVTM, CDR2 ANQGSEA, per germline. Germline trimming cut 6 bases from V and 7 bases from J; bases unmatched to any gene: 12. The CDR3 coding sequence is TGCAGCGTGGCACCGGGACAGGGGACCCGAAATGAGCAGTTCTTC. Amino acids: CSVAPGQGTRNEQFF.

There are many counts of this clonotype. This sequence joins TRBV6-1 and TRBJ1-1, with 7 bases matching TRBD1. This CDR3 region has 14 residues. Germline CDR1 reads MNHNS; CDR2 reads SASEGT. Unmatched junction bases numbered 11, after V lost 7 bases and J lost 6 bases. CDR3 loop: CASTKGQGVAEAFF. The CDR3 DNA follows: TGTGCCAGCACTAAAGGGCAGGGGGTGGCTGAAGCTTTCTTT.

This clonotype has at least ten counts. The chain's CDR3 is CATSDLPSGIGNEQFF. The CDR3 region has the DNA TGTGCCACCAGTGATTTACCTAGCGGGATAGGGAATGAGCAGTTCTTC. The V call is TRBV24-1, the J call TRBJ2-1; 9 bases line up with TRBD2. The CDR3 has 16 amino acids. Losses at the gene ends were 1 base for V and 7 bases for J; bases not matched to a gene: 7. Germline assignment: CDR1 KGHDR and CDR2 SFDVKD.

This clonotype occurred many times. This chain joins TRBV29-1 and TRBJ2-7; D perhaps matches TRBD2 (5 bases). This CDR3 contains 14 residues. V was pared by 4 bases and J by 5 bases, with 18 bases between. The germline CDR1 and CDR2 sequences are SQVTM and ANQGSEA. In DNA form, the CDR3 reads TGCAGCGTTGTATTAAGCGGCCTGGGGAACGAGCAGTACTTC. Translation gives CSVVLSGLGNEQYF.

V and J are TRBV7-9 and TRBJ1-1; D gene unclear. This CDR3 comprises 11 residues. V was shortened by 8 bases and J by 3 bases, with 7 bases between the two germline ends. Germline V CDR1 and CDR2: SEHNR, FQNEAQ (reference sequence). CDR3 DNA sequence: TGTGCCAGCGGGCTAGACACTGAAGCTTTCTTT. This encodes CASGLDTEAFF.

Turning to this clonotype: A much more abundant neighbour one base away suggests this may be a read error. This chain's CDR3 is CASSQLGGDHTEPFF. For the CDR3, the DNA is TGTGCCAGCAGCCAGCTCGGGGGGGACCACACTGAACCTTTCTTT. J is TRBJ1-1 and V is TRBV5-6; the D gene is possibly TRBD1 (5 bases). Germline values: CDR1 SGHDT, CDR2 YYEEEE. The CDR3 is 15 amino acids. The full variable domain, its missing parts supplied by reference TRBV5-6 and TRBJ1-1, is DAGVTQSPTHLIKTRGQQVTLRCSPKSGHDTVSWYQQALGQGPQFIFQYYEEEERQRGNFPDRFSGHQFPNYSSELNVNALLLGDSALYLCASSQLGGDHTEPFFGQGTRLTVV.

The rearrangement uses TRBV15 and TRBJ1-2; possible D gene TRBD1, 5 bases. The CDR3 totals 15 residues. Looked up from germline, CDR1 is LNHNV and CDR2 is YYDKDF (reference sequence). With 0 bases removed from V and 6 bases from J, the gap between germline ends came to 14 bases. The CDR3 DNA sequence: TGTGCCACCAGCAGAGATTCGGGGCCAGGGAATGGCTACACCTTC. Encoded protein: CATSRDSGPGNGYTF.

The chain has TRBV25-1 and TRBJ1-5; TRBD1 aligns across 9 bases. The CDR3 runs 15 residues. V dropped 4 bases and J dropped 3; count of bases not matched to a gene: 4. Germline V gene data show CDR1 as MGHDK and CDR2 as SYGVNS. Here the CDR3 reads CASSGRQGDNQPQHF. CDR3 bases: TGTGCCAGCAGTGGCCGACAGGGGGACAATCAGCCCCAGCATTTT.

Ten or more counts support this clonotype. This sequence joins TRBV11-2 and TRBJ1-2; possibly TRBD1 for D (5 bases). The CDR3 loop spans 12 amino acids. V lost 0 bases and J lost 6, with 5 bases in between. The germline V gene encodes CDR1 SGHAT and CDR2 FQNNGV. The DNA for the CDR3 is TGTGCCAGCAGCTTAGAAGGGGATGGCTACACCTTC. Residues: CASSLEGDGYTF.

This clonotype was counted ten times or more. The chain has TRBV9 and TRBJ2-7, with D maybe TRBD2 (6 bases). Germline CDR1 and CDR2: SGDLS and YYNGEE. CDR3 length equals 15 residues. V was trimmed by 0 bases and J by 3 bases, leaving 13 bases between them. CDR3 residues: CASSVAGTPDYEQYF. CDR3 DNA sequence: TGTGCCAGCAGCGTAGCCGGGACTCCAGACTACGAGCAGTACTTC.

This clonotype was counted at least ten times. The CDR3 nucleotides are TGTGCCAGCAGTGGACAACAGGATAGCTCCTACGAGCAGTACTTC. Its translation is CASSGQQDSSYEQYF. The chain carries TRBV6-4 and TRBJ2-7; a possible D gene is TRBD1 (5 bases). The CDR3 loop spans 15 amino acids. The V gene's germline CDR1 is MRHNA and CDR2 SNTAGT. V shed 4 bases and J shed 0 bases, with 13 bases lying between them.

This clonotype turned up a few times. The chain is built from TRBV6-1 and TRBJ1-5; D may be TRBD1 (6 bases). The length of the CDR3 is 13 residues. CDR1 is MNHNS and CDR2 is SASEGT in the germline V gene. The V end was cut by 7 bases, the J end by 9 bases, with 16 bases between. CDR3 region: CASIGGGLGPQHF. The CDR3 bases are TGTGCCAGCATTGGTGGGGGCCTAGGGCCCCAGCATTTT.

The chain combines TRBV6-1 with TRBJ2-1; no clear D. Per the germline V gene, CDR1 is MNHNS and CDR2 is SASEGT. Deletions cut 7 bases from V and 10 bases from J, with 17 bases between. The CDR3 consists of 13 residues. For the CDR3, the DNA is TGTGCCAGCAAAATTAGTGCCAAACAGGAGCAGTTCTTC. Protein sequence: CASKISAKQEQFF.

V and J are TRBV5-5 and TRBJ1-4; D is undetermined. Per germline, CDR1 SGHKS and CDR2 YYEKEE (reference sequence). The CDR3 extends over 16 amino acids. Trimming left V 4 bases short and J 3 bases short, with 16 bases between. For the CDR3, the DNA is TGTGCCAGCAGCCATCAACTTTGGGGTCCTAATGAAAAACTGTTTTTT. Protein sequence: CASSHQLWGPNEKLFF.

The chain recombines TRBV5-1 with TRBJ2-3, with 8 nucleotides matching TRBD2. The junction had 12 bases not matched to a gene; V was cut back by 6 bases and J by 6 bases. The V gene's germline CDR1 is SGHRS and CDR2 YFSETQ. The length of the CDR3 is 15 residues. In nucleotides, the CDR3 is TGCGCCAGCAACCCCGGGAGCGGGAGTTACGATACGCAGTATTTT. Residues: CASNPGSGSYDTQYF.

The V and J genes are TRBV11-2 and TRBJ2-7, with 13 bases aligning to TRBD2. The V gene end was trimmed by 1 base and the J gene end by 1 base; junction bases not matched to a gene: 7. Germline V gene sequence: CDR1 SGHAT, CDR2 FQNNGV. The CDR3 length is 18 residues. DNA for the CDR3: TGTGCCAGCAGCTTAGTCCTCCCGACTAGCGGGGGGTCCTACGAGCAGTACTTC. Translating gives CASSLVLPTSGGSYEQYF.

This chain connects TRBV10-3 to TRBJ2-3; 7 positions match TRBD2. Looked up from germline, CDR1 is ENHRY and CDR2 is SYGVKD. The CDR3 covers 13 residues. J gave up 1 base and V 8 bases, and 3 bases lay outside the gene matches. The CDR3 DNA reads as TGTGCCATCGGGAGGGGAGGCACAGATACGCAGTATTTT. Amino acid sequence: CAIGRGGTDTQYF.

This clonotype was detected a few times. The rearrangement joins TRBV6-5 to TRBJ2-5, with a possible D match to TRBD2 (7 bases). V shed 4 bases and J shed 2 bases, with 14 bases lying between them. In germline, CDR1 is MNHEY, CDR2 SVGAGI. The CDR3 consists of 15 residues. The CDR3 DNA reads TGTGCCAGCAGTTTAGGAGGGGGGGGGCAAGAGACCCAGTACTTC. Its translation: CASSLGGGGQETQYF.

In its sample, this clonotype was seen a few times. CDR3 in amino acids: CASSQEILRGLSTGELFF. The CDR3 DNA reads as TGCGCCAGCAGCCAAGAGATCCTTCGGGGGCTGAGCACCGGGGAGCTGTTTTTT. This sequence joins TRBV4-3 and TRBJ2-2; D possibly uses TRBD1 or TRBD2 (6 bases each). The germline gives CDR1 LGHNA, CDR2 YSLEER. V was trimmed by 0 bases and J by 4 bases, leaving 18 bases between them. The CDR3 has 18 amino acids.

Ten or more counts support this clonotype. Here the CDR3 reads CSASLGSEQFF. The CDR3 DNA reads TGCAGTGCTAGTTTGGGAAGTGAGCAGTTCTTC. V gene TRBV20-1 combines with J gene TRBJ2-1; D is uncertain. The CDR3 spans 11 residues. Germline V CDR1 and CDR2: DFQATT, SNEGSKA (reference sequence). Trimming left V 3 bases short and J 9 bases short, with 9 bases between.

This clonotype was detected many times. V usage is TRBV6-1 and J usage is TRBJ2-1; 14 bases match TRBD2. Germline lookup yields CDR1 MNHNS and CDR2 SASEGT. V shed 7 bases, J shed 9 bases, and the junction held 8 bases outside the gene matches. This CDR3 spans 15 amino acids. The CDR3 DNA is TGTGCCAGCATCACGACTAGCGGGGGGGCCAGTGAGCAGTTCTTC. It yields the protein CASITTSGGASEQFF.

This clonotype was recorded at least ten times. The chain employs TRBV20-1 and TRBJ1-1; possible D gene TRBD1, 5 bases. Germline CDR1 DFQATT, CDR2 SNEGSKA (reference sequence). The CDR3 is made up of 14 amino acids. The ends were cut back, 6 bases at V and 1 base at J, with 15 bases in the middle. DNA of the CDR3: TGCAGTGCCGGGGACGGGCGGAGGAACACTGAAGCTTTCTTT. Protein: CSAGDGRRNTEAFF.

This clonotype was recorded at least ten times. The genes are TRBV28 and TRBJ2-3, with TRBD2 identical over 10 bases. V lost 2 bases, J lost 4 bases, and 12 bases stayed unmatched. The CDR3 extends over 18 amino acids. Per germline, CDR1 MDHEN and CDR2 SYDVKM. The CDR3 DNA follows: TGTGCCAGCAGTTTACTAACATCACTAGCGGGATTATCAGATACGCAGTATTTT. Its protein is CASSLLTSLAGLSDTQYF.

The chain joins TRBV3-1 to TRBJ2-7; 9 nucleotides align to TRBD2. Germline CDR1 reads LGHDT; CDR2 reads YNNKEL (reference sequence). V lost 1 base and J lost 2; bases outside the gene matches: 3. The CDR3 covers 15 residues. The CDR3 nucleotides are TGTGCCAGCAGCCAAGCCAGCGGGGGGACCTACGAGCAGTACTTC. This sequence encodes CASSQASGGTYEQYF.

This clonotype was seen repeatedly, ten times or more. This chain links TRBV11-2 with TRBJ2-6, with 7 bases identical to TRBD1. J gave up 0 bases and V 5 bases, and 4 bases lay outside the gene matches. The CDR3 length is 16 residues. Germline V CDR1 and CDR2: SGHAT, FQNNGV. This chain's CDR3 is CASSITGVSGANVLTF. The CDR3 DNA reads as TGTGCCAGCAGCATTACAGGGGTCTCTGGGGCCAACGTCCTGACTTTC.

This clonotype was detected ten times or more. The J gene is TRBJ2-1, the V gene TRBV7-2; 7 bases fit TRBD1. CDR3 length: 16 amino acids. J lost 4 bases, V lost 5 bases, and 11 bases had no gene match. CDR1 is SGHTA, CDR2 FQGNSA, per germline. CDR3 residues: CASSPTRDSTYNEQFF. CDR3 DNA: TGTGCCAGCAGCCCCACCCGGGACAGCACATACAATGAGCAGTTCTTC.